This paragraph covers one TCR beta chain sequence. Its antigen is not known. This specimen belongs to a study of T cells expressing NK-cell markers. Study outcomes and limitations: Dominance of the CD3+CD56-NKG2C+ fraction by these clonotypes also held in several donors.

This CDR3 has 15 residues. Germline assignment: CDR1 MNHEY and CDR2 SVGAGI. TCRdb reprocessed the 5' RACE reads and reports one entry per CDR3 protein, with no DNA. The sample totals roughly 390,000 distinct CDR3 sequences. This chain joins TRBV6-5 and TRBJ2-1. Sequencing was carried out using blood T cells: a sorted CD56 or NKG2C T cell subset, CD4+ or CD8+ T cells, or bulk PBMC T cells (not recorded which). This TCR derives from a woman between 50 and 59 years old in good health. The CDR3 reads CASSYLGSQVDEQFF.